The sequence of this T cell receptor (beta chain) was determined in a study of identical twins. cDNA carried unique molecular identifiers, and a universal primer site was added by template switching. TCRdb fed the 5' RACE reads into MiXCR, producing one record per CDR3 protein. The sample includes fewer than 550,000 distinct CDR3 sequences, about 16% of them seen just once. This CDR3 is built from 18 residues. V shed 0 bases, J shed 2 bases, and the junction held 11 bases outside the gene matches. Germline V gene data show CDR1 as MGHRA and CDR2 as YSYEKL. These data were also reused for a study on yellow fever vaccine responses in identical twins. From that paper: Vaccine-induced T cell responses in twins were reportedly observed to appear partly convergent, partly personalized.

The source is a young woman in good health. Sample: CD4+ T cells sorted from blood. The chain links TRBV4-1 to TRBJ2-7, with 9 bases that match TRBD2. The CDR3 sequence is CASSQDRADIAGAYEQYF. The CDR3 DNA is TGCGCCAGCAGCCAAGATCGGGCAGATATAGCGGGAGCCTACGAGCAGTACTTC.